Listed below are T cell receptor beta chains from one sample, sequenced in a study of T cell repertoires in cytomegalovirus infection. TCRdb processed the reads anew with MiXCR; each CDR3 protein has one entry. The data show some 700,000 distinct CDR3 sequences, around 32% seen once. These receptors are not linked to any known antigen. The specimen was cultured PBMCs, collected from culture after CMV antigen stimulation. These receptors were obtained from a human donor in good health (CMV status not recorded). Some clones in this sample may be carry-over from other donors' samples. The CDR3 runs from the conserved cysteine through the conserved F or W. Each record gives: D gene, clone size, J gene, CDR3 length, V gene, CDR3 protein, CDR3 DNA. The D gene is left open where the match is weak. Size is stated for part of the rows, as once, few or many counts, or as a class when the clone is expanded.

D gene: TRBD1
clone size: .
J gene: TRBJ1-2
CDR3 length: 13
V gene: TRBV7-6
CDR3 protein: CASSADRVGGYTF
CDR3 DNA: TGTGCCAGCAGCGCGGACAGGGTCGGAGGCTACACCTTC

D gene: .
clone size: few
J gene: TRBJ1-6
CDR3 length: 12
V gene: TRBV20-1
CDR3 protein: CSASEQESPLHF
CDR3 DNA: TGCAGTGCTAGTGAGCAGGAATCACCCCTCCACTTT

D gene: TRBD2
clone size: .
J gene: TRBJ2-3
CDR3 length: 17
V gene: TRBV7-2
CDR3 protein: CASSLKRTSGGTDTQYF
CDR3 DNA: TGTGCCAGCAGCTTAAAACGGACTAGCGGGGGCACAGATACGCAGTATTTT

D gene: TRBD1
clone size: .
J gene: TRBJ1-2
CDR3 length: 13
V gene: TRBV20-1
CDR3 protein: CSARVTGTVGYTF
CDR3 DNA: TGCAGTGCTAGAGTGACAGGGACGGTTGGCTACACCTTC

D gene: TRBD1
clone size: once
J gene: TRBJ1-1
CDR3 length: 13
V gene: TRBV6-5
CDR3 protein: CASSYRDSVEAFF
CDR3 DNA: TGTGCCAGCAGTTACCGGGACAGCGTTGAAGCTTTCTTT

D gene: .
clone size: .
J gene: TRBJ1-2
CDR3 length: 15
V gene: TRBV24-1
CDR3 protein: CATSDSRTPNYGYTF
CDR3 DNA: TGTGCCACCAGTGATTCGCGGACACCTAACTATGGCTACACCTTC

D gene: .
clone size: .
J gene: TRBJ2-2
CDR3 length: 14
V gene: TRBV5-4
CDR3 protein: CASRPFGNTGELFF
CDR3 DNA: TGTGCCAGCAGGCCTTTTGGGAACACCGGGGAGCTGTTTTTT

D gene: .
clone size: few
J gene: TRBJ1-1
CDR3 length: 15
V gene: TRBV7-9
CDR3 protein: CASSLGSVKNTEAFF
CDR3 DNA: TGTGCCAGCAGCTTAGGGTCCGTCAAGAACACTGAAGCTTTCTTT

D gene: TRBD1
clone size: few
J gene: TRBJ2-1
CDR3 length: 16
V gene: TRBV11-2
CDR3 protein: CASSATGTGLYNEQFF
CDR3 DNA: TGTGCCAGCAGCGCCACCGGGACAGGGCTATACAATGAGCAGTTCTTC

D gene: .
clone size: few
J gene: TRBJ2-3
CDR3 length: 15
V gene: TRBV7-2
CDR3 protein: CASSLLQGPQDTQYF
CDR3 DNA: TGTGCCAGCAGCTTGCTCCAAGGCCCCCAAGATACGCAGTATTTT

D gene: TRBD2
clone size: .
J gene: TRBJ2-3
CDR3 length: 16
V gene: TRBV2
CDR3 protein: CASSLGTSGITDTQYF
CDR3 DNA: TGTGCCAGCAGTCTCGGGACTAGCGGAATCACAGATACGCAGTATTTT

D gene: .
clone size: .
J gene: TRBJ1-4
CDR3 length: 12
V gene: TRBV18
CDR3 protein: CASSTGTEKLFF
CDR3 DNA: TGTGCCAGCTCAACCGGAACAGAAAAACTGTTTTTT

D gene: TRBD1
clone size: .
J gene: TRBJ2-1
CDR3 length: 14
V gene: TRBV20-1
CDR3 protein: CSAPDRVLRNEQFF
CDR3 DNA: TGCAGTGCCCCCGACAGGGTTCTACGCAATGAGCAGTTCTTC

D gene: .
clone size: many
J gene: TRBJ1-1
CDR3 length: 16
V gene: TRBV6-1
CDR3 protein: CASSEAVGRAYTEAFF
CDR3 DNA: TGTGCCAGCAGTGAAGCGGTGGGCAGGGCGTACACTGAAGCTTTCTTT

D gene: TRBD1
clone size: once
J gene: TRBJ2-5
CDR3 length: 13
V gene: TRBV5-1
CDR3 protein: CASSRQGAKTQYF
CDR3 DNA: TGCGCCAGCAGCCGACAGGGGGCAAAGACCCAGTACTTC

D gene: .
clone size: .
J gene: TRBJ2-1
CDR3 length: 14
V gene: TRBV4-1
CDR3 protein: CASSQDYLGYEQFF
CDR3 DNA: TGCGCCAGCAGCCAAGATTACTTAGGTTATGAGCAGTTCTTC

D gene: .
clone size: few
J gene: TRBJ1-1
CDR3 length: 13
V gene: TRBV12-3/TRBV12-4
CDR3 protein: CASMATVNTEAFF
CDR3 DNA: TGTGCCAGCATGGCGACAGTGAACACTGAAGCTTTCTTT

D gene: .
clone size: .
J gene: TRBJ1-2
CDR3 length: 15
V gene: TRBV7-9
CDR3 protein: CASGSGWDSNYGYTF
CDR3 DNA: TGTGCCAGCGGGTCAGGGTGGGATTCTAACTATGGCTACACCTTC

D gene: TRBD1
clone size: .
J gene: TRBJ2-7
CDR3 length: 16
V gene: TRBV6-1
CDR3 protein: CASSLSDRGLSYEQYF
CDR3 DNA: TGTGCCAGCAGTTTATCCGACAGGGGGCTCTCCTACGAGCAGTACTTC

D gene: TRBD1
clone size: .
J gene: TRBJ2-7
CDR3 length: 13
V gene: TRBV11-2
CDR3 protein: CASSYRGQYEQYF
CDR3 DNA: TGTGCCAGCAGCTACAGGGGGCAGTACGAGCAGTACTTC

D gene: TRBD1
clone size: .
J gene: TRBJ2-5
CDR3 length: 14
V gene: TRBV20-1
CDR3 protein: CSAREGQGWETQYF
CDR3 DNA: TGCAGTGCTAGAGAAGGACAGGGGTGGGAGACCCAGTACTTC

D gene: TRBD2
clone size: .
J gene: TRBJ2-1
CDR3 length: 16
V gene: TRBV7-8
CDR3 protein: CASSLRTSGYNNEQFF
CDR3 DNA: TGTGCCAGCAGCCTTCGGACTAGCGGGTACAACAATGAGCAGTTCTTC

D gene: TRBD1
clone size: few
J gene: TRBJ2-7
CDR3 length: 15
V gene: TRBV7-9
CDR3 protein: CASSLADRGLDEQYF
CDR3 DNA: TGTGCCAGCAGCTTAGCGGACAGGGGTCTTGACGAGCAGTACTTC

D gene: TRBD2
clone size: many
J gene: TRBJ2-6
CDR3 length: 18
V gene: TRBV7-2
CDR3 protein: CASSLVRGWSSGANVLTF
CDR3 DNA: TGTGCCAGCAGCTTAGTGCGGGGGTGGAGCTCTGGGGCCAACGTCCTGACTTTC

D gene: .
clone size: few
J gene: TRBJ2-5
CDR3 length: 14
V gene: TRBV20-1
CDR3 protein: CSAWKGGPSETQYF
CDR3 DNA: TGCAGTGCCTGGAAGGGGGGCCCCTCCGAGACCCAGTACTTC

D gene: TRBD2
clone size: few
J gene: TRBJ2-3
CDR3 length: 13
V gene: TRBV19
CDR3 protein: CACSSGSMDTQYF
CDR3 DNA: TGTGCCTGCTCCAGCGGGAGCATGGATACGCAGTATTTT

D gene: .
clone size: few
J gene: TRBJ2-3
CDR3 length: 15
V gene: TRBV7-6
CDR3 protein: CASSQNVQSTDTQYF
CDR3 DNA: TGTGCCAGCAGCCAAAACGTCCAAAGCACAGATACGCAGTATTTT

D gene: .
clone size: .
J gene: TRBJ2-1
CDR3 length: 17
V gene: TRBV15
CDR3 protein: CATSRDWGRGSHNEQFF
CDR3 DNA: TGTGCCACCAGCAGAGATTGGGGTAGGGGCAGCCACAATGAGCAGTTCTTC

D gene: .
clone size: .
J gene: TRBJ2-1
CDR3 length: 16
V gene: TRBV6-2/TRBV6-3
CDR3 protein: CASKGNLPSGYNEQFF
CDR3 DNA: TGTGCCAGCAAGGGAAACCTCCCAAGCGGCTACAATGAGCAGTTCTTC

D gene: .
clone size: few
J gene: TRBJ1-2
CDR3 length: 18
V gene: TRBV7-4
CDR3 protein: CASSAPKDRSLFNYGYTF
CDR3 DNA: TGTGCCAGCAGTGCACCCAAGGACAGATCACTTTTTAACTATGGCTACACCTTC

D gene: .
clone size: .
J gene: TRBJ2-3
CDR3 length: 15
V gene: TRBV12-3/TRBV12-4
CDR3 protein: CASRIGGYPTDTQYF
CDR3 DNA: TGTGCCAGCAGGATAGGGGGGTACCCCACAGATACGCAGTATTTT

D gene: .
clone size: .
J gene: TRBJ1-5
CDR3 length: 16
V gene: TRBV6-6
CDR3 protein: CASREGPLQRNQPQHF
CDR3 DNA: TGTGCCAGCAGAGAAGGACCCCTCCAGCGGAATCAGCCCCAGCATTTT

D gene: TRBD1
clone size: many
J gene: TRBJ1-2
CDR3 length: 14
V gene: TRBV7-2
CDR3 protein: CASSRDRGDYGYTF
CDR3 DNA: TGTGCCAGCAGCCGTGACAGGGGAGACTATGGCTACACCTTC

D gene: .
clone size: .
J gene: TRBJ2-1
CDR3 length: 15
V gene: TRBV6-2/TRBV6-3
CDR3 protein: CASSYSAVSYNEQFF
CDR3 DNA: TGTGCCAGCAGTTACTCGGCAGTTTCCTACAATGAGCAGTTCTTC

D gene: .
clone size: many
J gene: TRBJ2-1
CDR3 length: 16
V gene: TRBV7-6
CDR3 protein: CASSLSPGKKGNEQFF
CDR3 DNA: TGTGCCAGCAGCTTATCACCGGGGAAAAAGGGCAATGAGCAGTTCTTC

D gene: .
clone size: many
J gene: TRBJ1-3
CDR3 length: 14
V gene: TRBV7-2
CDR3 protein: CASSLNRVGNTIYF
CDR3 DNA: TGTGCCAGCAGCCTAAACAGGGTTGGAAACACCATATATTTT

D gene: .
clone size: .
J gene: TRBJ1-6
CDR3 length: 14
V gene: TRBV9
CDR3 protein: CASSKGPLGSPLHF
CDR3 DNA: TGTGCCAGCAGCAAGGGTCCCCTCGGGTCACCCCTCCACTTT

D gene: TRBD2
clone size: .
J gene: TRBJ2-2
CDR3 length: 16
V gene: TRBV28
CDR3 protein: CASRRLAGQGTGELFF
CDR3 DNA: TGTGCCAGCAGAAGACTAGCGGGGCAGGGCACCGGGGAGCTGTTTTTT

D gene: TRBD2
clone size: .
J gene: TRBJ2-1
CDR3 length: 16
V gene: TRBV11-3
CDR3 protein: CASSMTSGTSYNEQFF
CDR3 DNA: TGTGCCAGCAGCATGACTAGCGGAACCTCCTACAATGAGCAGTTCTTC

D gene: .
clone size: .
J gene: TRBJ2-7
CDR3 length: 16
V gene: TRBV10-3
CDR3 protein: CAISNSHQGRTYEQYF
CDR3 DNA: TGTGCCATCAGTAACTCCCACCAGGGGAGGACCTACGAGCAGTACTTC

D gene: .
clone size: .
J gene: TRBJ2-1
CDR3 length: 13
V gene: TRBV6-6
CDR3 protein: CASSLFYGSAEFF
CDR3 DNA: TGTGCCAGCAGTCTATTTTATGGGTCCGCGGAGTTCTTC

D gene: TRBD2
clone size: few
J gene: TRBJ2-1
CDR3 length: 15
V gene: TRBV7-2
CDR3 protein: CASSSRRWGGDEQFF
CDR3 DNA: TGTGCCAGCAGCTCTAGGCGGTGGGGGGGGGATGAGCAGTTCTTC

D gene: TRBD2
clone size: few
J gene: TRBJ2-7
CDR3 length: 16
V gene: TRBV6-6
CDR3 protein: CASSYFASGYPFEQYF
CDR3 DNA: TGTGCCAGCAGTTACTTCGCTAGCGGATACCCTTTTGAGCAGTACTTC

D gene: .
clone size: .
J gene: TRBJ2-7
CDR3 length: 13
V gene: TRBV4-1
CDR3 protein: CASSPTWWNEQYF
CDR3 DNA: TGCGCCAGCAGCCCCACCTGGTGGAACGAGCAGTACTTC

D gene: TRBD2
clone size: .
J gene: TRBJ2-1
CDR3 length: 16
V gene: TRBV27
CDR3 protein: CASSPFAGEHYNEQFF
CDR3 DNA: TGTGCCAGCAGTCCGTTCGCGGGAGAGCACTACAATGAGCAGTTCTTC

D gene: .
clone size: .
J gene: TRBJ1-3
CDR3 length: 14
V gene: TRBV20-1
CDR3 protein: CSARQAISGNTIYF
CDR3 DNA: TGCAGTGCTAGGCAGGCCATCTCTGGAAACACCATATATTTT

D gene: .
clone size: once
J gene: TRBJ2-2
CDR3 length: 15
V gene: TRBV6-1
CDR3 protein: CASNLMGYGTGELFF
CDR3 DNA: TGTGCCAGCAACCTGATGGGGTATGGCACCGGGGAGCTGTTTTTT

D gene: .
clone size: .
J gene: TRBJ2-3
CDR3 length: 15
V gene: TRBV20-1
CDR3 protein: CSAIRDHGATDTQYF
CDR3 DNA: TGCAGTGCTATCCGGGACCACGGAGCGACAGATACGCAGTATTTT

D gene: .
clone size: .
J gene: TRBJ2-3
CDR3 length: 12
V gene: TRBV7-2
CDR3 protein: CASSSTARTQYF
CDR3 DNA: TGTGCCAGCAGCTCCACGGCCCGGACGCAGTATTTT

D gene: .
clone size: .
J gene: TRBJ2-3
CDR3 length: 15
V gene: TRBV9
CDR3 protein: CASSVGTESTDTQYF
CDR3 DNA: TGTGCCAGCAGCGTAGGGACAGAAAGCACAGATACGCAGTATTTT

D gene: .
clone size: .
J gene: TRBJ1-5
CDR3 length: 15
V gene: TRBV6-1
CDR3 protein: CASSQAAGSNQPQHF
CDR3 DNA: TGTGCCAGCAGTCAAGCGGCGGGGAGCAATCAGCCCCAGCATTTT

D gene: TRBD1
clone size: .
J gene: TRBJ2-7
CDR3 length: 14
V gene: TRBV6-5
CDR3 protein: CASSYRGRSYEQYF
CDR3 DNA: TGTGCCAGCAGTTACAGGGGGCGATCCTACGAGCAGTACTTC

D gene: .
clone size: .
J gene: TRBJ1-4
CDR3 length: 14
V gene: TRBV7-9
CDR3 protein: CASSRTYVNEKLFF
CDR3 DNA: TGTGCCAGCAGCCGTACGTACGTAAATGAAAAACTGTTTTTT

D gene: .
clone size: few
J gene: TRBJ2-3
CDR3 length: 12
V gene: TRBV7-9
CDR3 protein: CASSTTGDTQYF
CDR3 DNA: TGTGCCAGCAGCACGACAGGAGATACGCAGTATTTT

D gene: .
clone size: .
J gene: TRBJ1-1
CDR3 length: 13
V gene: TRBV9
CDR3 protein: CASSTLRGGEAFF
CDR3 DNA: TGTGCCAGCAGCACCTTGAGGGGTGGTGAAGCTTTCTTT

D gene: TRBD2
clone size: few
J gene: TRBJ2-3
CDR3 length: 15
V gene: TRBV6-1
CDR3 protein: CASRLIAGDTDTQYF
CDR3 DNA: TGTGCCAGCAGACTGATAGCGGGGGACACAGATACGCAGTATTTT

D gene: .
clone size: few
J gene: TRBJ1-1
CDR3 length: 14
V gene: TRBV19
CDR3 protein: CASSIAVYGSEAFF
CDR3 DNA: TGTGCCAGTAGTATCGCAGTCTATGGGTCTGAAGCTTTCTTT

D gene: .
clone size: few
J gene: TRBJ2-1
CDR3 length: 15
V gene: TRBV6-1
CDR3 protein: CATTYRVPLYNEQFF
CDR3 DNA: TGTGCCACCACCTACAGGGTCCCACTATACAATGAGCAGTTCTTC